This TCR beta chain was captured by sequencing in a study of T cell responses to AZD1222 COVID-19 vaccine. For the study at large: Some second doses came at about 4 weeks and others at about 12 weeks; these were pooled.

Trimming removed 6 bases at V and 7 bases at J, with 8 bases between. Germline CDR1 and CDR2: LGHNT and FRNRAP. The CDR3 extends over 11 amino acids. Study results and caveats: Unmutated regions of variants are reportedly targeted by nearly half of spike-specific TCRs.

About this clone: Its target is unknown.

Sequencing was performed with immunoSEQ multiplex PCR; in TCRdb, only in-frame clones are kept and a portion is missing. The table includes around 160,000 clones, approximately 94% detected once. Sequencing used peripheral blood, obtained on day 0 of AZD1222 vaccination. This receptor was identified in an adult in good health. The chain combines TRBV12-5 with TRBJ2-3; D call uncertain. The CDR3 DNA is TGTGCTAGTGGCCCCTCTTATACGCAGTATTTT. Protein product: CASGPSYTQYF.